A selection of T cell receptor beta chains follows, all from one sample in a study of CD8 T cells in ankylosing spondylitis. Each CDR3 protein is one row after TCRdb ran MiXCR on the 5' RACE reads. The top ten hold 9.5% to 11% of the sample, which has under 200,000 distinct CDR3 sequences, about an eighth seen once. The sample consisted of blood, either unsorted or a sorted T cell fraction (not recorded which). The receptors were gathered from a female donor with ankylosing spondylitis or in good health (not recorded which). Each CDR3 is given with its conserved first and last residue. D genes are given only for firm matches. A row's size may be missing; if present it is once, few, many or a size class.

j_call clone_size v_call d_call cdr3_aa cdr3_nt
TRBJ2-6 many TRBV28 NA CASSVRASGANVLTF TGTGCCAGCAGTGTCAGAGCCTCTGGGGCCAACGTCCTGACTTTC
TRBJ1-2 few TRBV6-4 NA CASSVQIGYGYTF TGTGCCAGCAGTGTCCAAATCGGATATGGCTACACCTTC
TRBJ2-2 NA TRBV7-2 TRBD1 CASSLAGQGAMNTGELFF TGTGCCAGCAGCTTAGCGGGACAGGGGGCTATGAACACCGGGGAGCTGTTTTTT
TRBJ1-1 NA TRBV12-3/TRBV12-4 NA CASSLTESTEAFF TGTGCCAGCAGTCTGACAGAGAGCACTGAAGCTTTCTTT
TRBJ2-7 many TRBV20-1 NA CSARFWDYEQYF TGCAGTGCCCGATTCTGGGACTACGAGCAGTACTTC
TRBJ1-5 many TRBV27 TRBD1 CASSPLQGASNQPQHF TGTGCCAGCAGTCCGCTACAGGGGGCGAGCAATCAGCCCCAGCATTTT
TRBJ2-3 many TRBV7-2 TRBD2 CASSLLAGASDTQYF TGTGCCAGCAGCTTACTAGCGGGAGCTTCAGATACGCAGTATTTT
TRBJ2-3 many TRBV6-2/TRBV6-3 TRBD2 CASSYFGGRPDTQYF TGTGCCAGCAGTTACTTCGGCGGGAGGCCGGATACGCAGTATTTT
TRBJ1-5 NA TRBV5-6 NA CASSLAGIGNQPQHF TGTGCCAGCAGCTTGGCGGGAATTGGCAATCAGCCCCAGCATTTT
TRBJ2-2 NA TRBV6-5 NA CASRPAGGNSHTGELFF TGTGCCAGCAGGCCCGCCGGCGGAAACAGCCACACCGGGGAGCTGTTTTTT
TRBJ2-5 few TRBV7-2 NA CASSLDGPGLSHSF TGTGCCAGCAGCTTAGATGGACCGGGACTCAGCCATTCCTTC
TRBJ1-6 few TRBV6-1 NA CASSELWAGDNSPLHF TGTGCCAGCAGTGAACTCTGGGCAGGGGACAATTCACCCCTCCACTTT
TRBJ2-1 NA TRBV20-1 NA CSARAGTGSYNEQFF TGCAGTGCTAGAGCCGGGACGGGCTCCTACAATGAGCAGTTCTTC
TRBJ2-2 many TRBV9 NA CASSESNGELFF TGTGCCAGCAGCGAGAGTAATGGGGAGCTGTTTTTT
TRBJ2-2 NA TRBV27 TRBD1 CASSGDRDRLTGELFF TGTGCCAGCAGTGGGGACCGGGACAGGCTTACCGGGGAGCTGTTTTTT
TRBJ2-2 few TRBV5-6 NA CASSFWLPDGELFF TGTGCCAGCAGCTTCTGGTTACCAGACGGGGAGCTGTTTTTT
TRBJ2-6 many TRBV7-6 NA CASSPLDGANVLTF TGTGCCAGCAGCCCCCTGGACGGGGCCAACGTCCTGACTTTC
TRBJ2-7 many TRBV5-1 NA CASSLGAGTREQYF TGCGCCAGCAGCTTGGGAGCCGGGACAAGAGAGCAGTACTTC
TRBJ1-1 many TRBV7-8 NA CASSHRWNGNTEAFF TGTGCCAGCAGCCACCGTTGGAACGGGAACACTGAAGCTTTCTTT
TRBJ2-1 many TRBV11-2 NA CASSLVEYNEQFF TGTGCCAGCAGCTTAGTCGAGTACAATGAGCAGTTCTTC
TRBJ2-2 many TRBV11-2 NA CASSEKVATGELFF TGTGCCAGCAGCGAAAAAGTCGCAACCGGGGAGCTGTTTTTT
TRBJ1-2 many TRBV3-1 NA CASSQGNYGYTF TGTGCCAGCAGCCAGGGGAACTATGGCTACACCTTC
TRBJ2-3 many TRBV28 TRBD1 CASSQQKLGQALTQYF TGTGCCAGCAGCCAGCAAAAGCTGGGACAGGCCTTGACGCAGTATTTT
TRBJ2-2 many TRBV12-3/TRBV12-4 NA CASSLDLGGTNTGELFF TGTGCCAGCAGTTTAGATTTAGGAGGAACGAACACCGGGGAGCTGTTTTTT
TRBJ2-4 many TRBV4-3 TRBD1 CASSQAPGQGGNIQYF TGCGCCAGCAGCCAGGCACCGGGACAGGGGGGAAACATTCAGTACTTC
TRBJ2-3 NA TRBV20-1 NA CSARDGITHTQYF TGCAGTGCTAGAGATGGGATAACACATACGCAGTATTTT
TRBJ2-2 many TRBV20-1 TRBD2 CSATGLAGETGELFF TGCAGTGCCACGGGACTAGCGGGAGAGACCGGGGAGCTGTTTTTT
TRBJ2-4 many TRBV21-1 NA CASSKGPQEGEAKNIQYF TGTGCCAGCAGCAAAGGGCCCCAGGAAGGGGAAGCCAAAAACATTCAGTACTTC
TRBJ1-4 many TRBV12-3/TRBV12-4 NA CASSSRPQNEKLFF TGTGCCAGCAGCTCCCGTCCCCAAAATGAAAAACTGTTTTTT
TRBJ1-4 many TRBV7-2 NA CASSPRSNEKLFF TGTGCCAGCAGCCCGAGGAGTAATGAAAAACTGTTTTTT
TRBJ1-2 few TRBV7-2 NA CASSLVLRAGMMGYTF TGTGCCAGCAGCTTAGTCCTCCGGGCAGGGATGATGGGCTACACCTTC
TRBJ1-3 many TRBV5-1 NA CASSLASGTRGNTIYF TGCGCCAGCAGCTTGGCGTCCGGGACAAGGGGAAACACCATATATTTT
TRBJ2-1 many TRBV24-1 NA CATSDAQAGLKQFF TGTGCCACCAGTGATGCACAGGCAGGGCTTAAGCAGTTCTTC
TRBJ2-1 NA TRBV15 NA CATSRVRPPYNEQFF TGTGCCACCAGCAGAGTTAGACCGCCTTACAATGAGCAGTTCTTC
TRBJ1-5 once TRBV24-1 NA CATSGEGVQPQHF TGTGCCACCAGTGGCGAAGGGGTTCAGCCCCAGCATTTT